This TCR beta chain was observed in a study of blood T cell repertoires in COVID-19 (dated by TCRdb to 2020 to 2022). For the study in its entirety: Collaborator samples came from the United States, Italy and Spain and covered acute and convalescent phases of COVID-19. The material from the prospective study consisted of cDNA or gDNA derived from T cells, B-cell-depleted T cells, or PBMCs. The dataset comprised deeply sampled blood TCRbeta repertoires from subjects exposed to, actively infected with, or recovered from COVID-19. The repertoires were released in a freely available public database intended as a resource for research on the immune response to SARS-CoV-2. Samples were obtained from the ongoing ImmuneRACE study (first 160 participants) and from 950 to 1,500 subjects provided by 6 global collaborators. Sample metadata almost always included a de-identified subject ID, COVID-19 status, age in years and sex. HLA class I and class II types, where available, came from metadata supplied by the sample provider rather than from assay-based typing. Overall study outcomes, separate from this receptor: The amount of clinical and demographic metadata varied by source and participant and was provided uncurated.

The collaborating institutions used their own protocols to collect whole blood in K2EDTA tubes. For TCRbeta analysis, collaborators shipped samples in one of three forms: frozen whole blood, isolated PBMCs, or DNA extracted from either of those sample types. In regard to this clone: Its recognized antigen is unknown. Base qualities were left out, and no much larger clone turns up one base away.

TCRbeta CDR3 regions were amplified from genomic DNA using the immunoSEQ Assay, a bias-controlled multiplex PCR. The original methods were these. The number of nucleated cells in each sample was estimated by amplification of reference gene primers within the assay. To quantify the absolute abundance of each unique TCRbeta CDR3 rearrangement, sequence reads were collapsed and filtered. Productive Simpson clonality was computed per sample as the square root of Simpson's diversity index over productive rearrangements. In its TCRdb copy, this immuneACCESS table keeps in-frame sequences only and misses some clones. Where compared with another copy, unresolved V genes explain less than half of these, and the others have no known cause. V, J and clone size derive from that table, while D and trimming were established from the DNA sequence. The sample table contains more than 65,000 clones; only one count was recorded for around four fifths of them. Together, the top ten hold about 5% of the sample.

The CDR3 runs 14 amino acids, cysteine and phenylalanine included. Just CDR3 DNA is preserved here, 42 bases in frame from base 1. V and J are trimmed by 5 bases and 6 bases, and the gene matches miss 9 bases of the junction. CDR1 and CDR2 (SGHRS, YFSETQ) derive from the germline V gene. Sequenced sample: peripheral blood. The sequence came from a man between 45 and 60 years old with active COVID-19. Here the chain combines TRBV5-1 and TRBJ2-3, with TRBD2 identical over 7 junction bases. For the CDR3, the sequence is CASSRGGPEDTQYF. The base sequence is TGCGCCAGCAGTAGGGGAGGGCCAGAGGATACGCAGTATTTT.